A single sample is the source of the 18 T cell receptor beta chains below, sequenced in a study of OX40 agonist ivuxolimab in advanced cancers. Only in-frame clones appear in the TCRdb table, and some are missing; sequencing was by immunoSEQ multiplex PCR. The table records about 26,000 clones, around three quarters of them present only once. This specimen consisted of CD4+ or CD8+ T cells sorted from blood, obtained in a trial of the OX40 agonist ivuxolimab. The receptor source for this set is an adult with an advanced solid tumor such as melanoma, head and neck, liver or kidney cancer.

Here the CDR3 DNA reads TGTGCCAGCAGCGAAGACAGTTTCAATCAGCCCCAGCATTTT. Translation gives CASSEDSFNQPQHF. The rearrangement links TRBV6-6 to TRBJ1-5; maybe TRBD1 (5 bases). CDR3 length: 14 residues. Trimming left V 6 bases short and J 3 bases short, with 12 bases between. Germline values: CDR1 MNHNY, CDR2 SVGAGI (reference sequence).

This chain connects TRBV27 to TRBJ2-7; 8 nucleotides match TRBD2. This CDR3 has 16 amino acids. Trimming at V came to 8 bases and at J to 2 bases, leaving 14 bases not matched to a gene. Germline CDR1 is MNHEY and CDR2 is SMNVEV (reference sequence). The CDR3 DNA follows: TGTGCCAGCGCTCCCGGAGGTAGCGGGGTGGCCTACGAGCAGTACTTC. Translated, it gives CASAPGGSGVAYEQYF.

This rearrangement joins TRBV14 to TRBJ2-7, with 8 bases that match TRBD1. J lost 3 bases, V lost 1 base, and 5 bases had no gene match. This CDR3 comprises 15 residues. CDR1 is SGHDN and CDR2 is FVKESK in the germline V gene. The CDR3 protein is CASSQVRDRFYEQYF. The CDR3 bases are TGTGCCAGCAGCCAAGTCCGGGACAGGTTCTACGAGCAGTACTTC.

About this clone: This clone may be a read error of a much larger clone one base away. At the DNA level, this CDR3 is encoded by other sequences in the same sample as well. Written as DNA, the CDR3 is TGCGCCAGCAGCTTCCGGGAGACCCAGTACTTC. Amino acid sequence: CASSFRETQYF. V is TRBV5-1 and J is TRBJ2-5; D gene unclear. The germline V gene encodes CDR1 SGHRS and CDR2 YFSETQ. V was pared by 2 bases and J by 5 bases, with 4 bases between. The CDR3 loop spans 11 amino acids.

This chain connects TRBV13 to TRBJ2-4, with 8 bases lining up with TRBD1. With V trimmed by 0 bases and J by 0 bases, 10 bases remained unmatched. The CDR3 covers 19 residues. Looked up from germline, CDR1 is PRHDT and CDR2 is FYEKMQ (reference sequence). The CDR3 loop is CASSLGAGGSTLAKNIQYF. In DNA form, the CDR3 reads TGTGCCAGCAGCTTAGGGGCAGGGGGCTCAACTTTAGCCAAAAACATTCAGTACTTC.

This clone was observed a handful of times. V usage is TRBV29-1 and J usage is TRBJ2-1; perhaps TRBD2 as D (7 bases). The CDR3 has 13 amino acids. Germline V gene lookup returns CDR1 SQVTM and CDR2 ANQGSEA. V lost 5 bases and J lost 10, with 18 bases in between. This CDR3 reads CSVPRGGVEEQFF. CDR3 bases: TGCAGCGTTCCGAGGGGGGGCGTTGAAGAGCAGTTCTTC.

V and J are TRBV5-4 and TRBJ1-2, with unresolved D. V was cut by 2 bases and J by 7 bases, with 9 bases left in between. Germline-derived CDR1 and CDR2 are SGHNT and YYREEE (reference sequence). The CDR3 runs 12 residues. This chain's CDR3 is CASSFAVSGYTF. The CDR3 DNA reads TGTGCCAGCAGCTTCGCCGTGTCTGGCTACACCTTC.

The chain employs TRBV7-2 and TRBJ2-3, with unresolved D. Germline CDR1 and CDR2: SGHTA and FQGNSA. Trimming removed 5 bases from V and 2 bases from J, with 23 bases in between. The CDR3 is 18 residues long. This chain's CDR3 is CASSDRPAERPYTDTQYF. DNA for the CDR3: TGTGCCAGCAGCGACCGCCCGGCGGAGCGACCCTACACAGATACGCAGTATTTT. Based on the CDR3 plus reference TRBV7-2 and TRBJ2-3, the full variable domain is GAGVSQSPSNKVTEKGKDVELRCDPISGHTALYWYRQSLGQGLEFLIYFQGNSAPDKSGLPSDRFSAERTGGSVSTLTIQRTQQEDSAVYLCASSDRPAERPYTDTQYFGPGTRLTVL.

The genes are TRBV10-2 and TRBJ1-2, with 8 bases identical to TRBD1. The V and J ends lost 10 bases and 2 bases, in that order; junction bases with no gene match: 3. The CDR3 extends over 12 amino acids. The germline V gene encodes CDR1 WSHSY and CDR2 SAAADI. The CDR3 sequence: CAIDRGNYGYTF. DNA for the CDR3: TGCGCCATCGACAGGGGCAACTATGGCTACACCTTC.

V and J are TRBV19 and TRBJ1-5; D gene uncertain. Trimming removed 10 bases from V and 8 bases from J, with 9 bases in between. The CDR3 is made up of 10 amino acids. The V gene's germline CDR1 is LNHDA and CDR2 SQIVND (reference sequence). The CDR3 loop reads CAIGGEPQHF. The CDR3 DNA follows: TGTGCCATCGGTGGGGAGCCCCAGCATTTT.

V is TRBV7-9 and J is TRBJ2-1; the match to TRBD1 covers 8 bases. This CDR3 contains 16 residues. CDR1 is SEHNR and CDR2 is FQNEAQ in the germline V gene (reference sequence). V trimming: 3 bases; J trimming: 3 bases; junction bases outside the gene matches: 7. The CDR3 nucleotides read TGTGCCAGCAGCTTCGTGAGGACAGGGTACTACAATGAGCAGTTCTTC. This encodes CASSFVRTGYYNEQFF.

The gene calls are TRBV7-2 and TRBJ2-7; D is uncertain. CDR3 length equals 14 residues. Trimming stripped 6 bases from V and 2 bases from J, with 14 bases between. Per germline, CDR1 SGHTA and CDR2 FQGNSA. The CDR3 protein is CASRLEGYPYEQYF. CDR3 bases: TGTGCCAGCAGATTGGAAGGGTACCCCTACGAGCAGTACTTC. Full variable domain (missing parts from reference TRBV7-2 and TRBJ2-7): GAGVSQSPSNKVTEKGKDVELRCDPISGHTALYWYRQSLGQGLEFLIYFQGNSAPDKSGLPSDRFSAERTGGSVSTLTIQRTQQEDSAVYLCASRLEGYPYEQYFGPGTRLTVT.

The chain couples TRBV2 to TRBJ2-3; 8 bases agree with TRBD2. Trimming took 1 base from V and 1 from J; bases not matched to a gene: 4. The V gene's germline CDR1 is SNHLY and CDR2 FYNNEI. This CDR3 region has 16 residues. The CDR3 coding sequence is TGTGCCAGCAGTGAAGGACTAGCGAGGCGCACAGATACGCAGTATTTT. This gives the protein CASSEGLARRTDTQYF.

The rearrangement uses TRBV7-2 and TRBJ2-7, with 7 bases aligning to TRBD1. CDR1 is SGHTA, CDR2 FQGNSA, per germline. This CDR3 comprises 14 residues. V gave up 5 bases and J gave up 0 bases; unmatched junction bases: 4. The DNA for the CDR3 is TGTGCCAGCAGCACCAGGGACAGCTCCTACGAGCAGTACTTC. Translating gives CASSTRDSSYEQYF.

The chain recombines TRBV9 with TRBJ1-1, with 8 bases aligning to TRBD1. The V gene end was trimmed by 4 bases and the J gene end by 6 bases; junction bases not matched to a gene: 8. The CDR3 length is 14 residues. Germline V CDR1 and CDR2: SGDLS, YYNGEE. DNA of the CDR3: TGTGCCAGCAGCTGGACAGGGAACGCCGCTGAAGCTTTCTTT. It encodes CASSWTGNAAEAFF.

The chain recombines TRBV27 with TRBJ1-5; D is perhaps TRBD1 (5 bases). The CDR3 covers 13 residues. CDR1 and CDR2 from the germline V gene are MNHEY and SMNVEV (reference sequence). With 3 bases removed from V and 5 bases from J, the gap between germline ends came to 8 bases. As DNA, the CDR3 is TGTGCCAGCAGTTTGTTGGGGGATCAGCCCCAGCATTTT. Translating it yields CASSLLGDQPQHF.

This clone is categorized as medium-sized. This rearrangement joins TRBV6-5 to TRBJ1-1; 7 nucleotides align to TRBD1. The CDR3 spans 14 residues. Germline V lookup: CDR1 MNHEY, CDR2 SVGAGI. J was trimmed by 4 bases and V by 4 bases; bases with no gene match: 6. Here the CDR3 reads CASSFDREGTEAFF. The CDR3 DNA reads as TGTGCCAGCAGTTTCGACAGGGAGGGCACTGAAGCTTTCTTT.

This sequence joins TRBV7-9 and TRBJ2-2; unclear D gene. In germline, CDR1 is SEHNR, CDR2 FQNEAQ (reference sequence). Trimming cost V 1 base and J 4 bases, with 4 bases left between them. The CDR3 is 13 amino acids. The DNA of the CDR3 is TGTGCCAGCAGCTTAGTGCCCACCGGGGAGCTGTTTTTT. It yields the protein CASSLVPTGELFF.